These 26 T cell receptor beta chains share one sample of origin, sequenced in a study of Graves' ophthalmopathy and Graves' hyperthyroidism (dated by TCRdb to the late 2010s). The listed sequencing device is Illumina HiSeq 2000. For repertoire sequencing, TCR beta CDR3 regions were amplified from RNA transcripts. A first-round RT-PCR used HTBI primers with the Qiagen OneStep RT-PCR kit, followed by a second-round multiplex PCR, size selection and purification. TCRdb itself trimmed the public reads at Q25 with fastp, ran MiXCR and retained productive beta chains. Rows are unified per CDR3 protein, each entry keeping the most common DNA and genes. The sample profile shows 500,000 to 700,000 distinct CDR3 sequences; about 20% of them were found once. The ten top clones hold approximately 7% of the sample. Specimen: peripheral blood. These TCRs come from a woman aged 18-30 years with stable Graves' hyperthyroidism. Some clones in this sample may be carry-over from other donors' samples. Donor details come from another sample of the same person, matched by shared clones.

This sequence joins TRBV6-5 and TRBJ1-2, with 8 positions matching TRBD1. Germline V lookup: CDR1 MNHEY, CDR2 SVGAGI. CDR3 length: 16 amino acids. J was trimmed by 4 bases and V by 2 bases; bases with no gene match: 9. The CDR3 DNA reads as TGTGCCAGCAGTTACGTCAGGGGGCCCAATAGCTATGGCTACACCTTC. It encodes CASSYVRGPNSYGYTF.

The table lists this clonotype with many counts. The genes are TRBV6-1 and TRBJ2-5, with D possibly matching TRBD1 (6 bases). The CDR3 consists of 15 residues. V was clipped by 5 bases and J by 4 bases, with 17 bases between them. Germline V gene lookup returns CDR1 MNHNS and CDR2 SASEGT. CDR3: CASSLNRQAGETQYF. The DNA for the CDR3 is TGTGCCAGCAGTCTAAACCGACAGGCGGGAGAGACCCAGTACTTC.

At least ten counts were recorded for this clonotype. This chain joins TRBV7-2 and TRBJ1-2; D remains ambiguous. There are 14 residues in the CDR3. Trimming took off 5 bases at V and 4 bases at J, with 14 bases between the two ends. Germline V gene lookup returns CDR1 SGHTA and CDR2 FQGNSA. CDR3 residues: CASSPRPAGYGYTF. CDR3 coding DNA: TGTGCCAGCAGCCCTAGACCGGCCGGCTATGGCTACACCTTC.

This clonotype was recorded at least ten times. The chain recombines TRBV20-1 with TRBJ2-6; D remains ambiguous. CDR1 is DFQATT and CDR2 is SNEGSKA in the germline V gene (reference sequence). V was trimmed by 5 bases and J by 8 bases, leaving 7 bases between them. The CDR3 runs 11 residues. Here the CDR3 reads CSAGKSNVLTF. The CDR3 bases are TGCAGTGCTGGGAAGTCCAACGTCCTGACTTTC.

This clonotype was counted ten times or more. A much larger clone differs by one base, so this may be a read error. The V gene is TRBV6-5, the J gene TRBJ1-2, with TRBD1 matching 8 bases. The CDR3 sequence is 13 residues long. With V trimmed by 6 bases and J by 4 bases, 4 bases remained unmatched. Looked up from germline, CDR1 is MNHEY and CDR2 is SVGAGI. CDR3 DNA: TGTGCCAGCAGACCAGGGGGCGGCTATGGCTACACCTTC. Its translation is CASRPGGGYGYTF.

At least ten counts were recorded for this clonotype. The chain recombines TRBV29-1 with TRBJ2-7; 8 nucleotides align to TRBD1. CDR1 and CDR2 (germline): SQVTM, ANQGSEA. The CDR3 loop spans 15 amino acids. The trim removed 7 bases at V and 1 base at J, leaving 12 bases unmatched. CDR3 in amino acids: CSAGPGGEGSYEQYF. DNA for the CDR3: TGCAGCGCTGGCCCAGGGGGCGAAGGTTCCTACGAGCAGTACTTC.

Many counts were recorded for this clonotype. The gene calls are TRBV19 and TRBJ1-5, with TRBD1 as a possible D gene (5 bases). The CDR3 runs 15 residues. Germline assignment: CDR1 LNHDA and CDR2 SQIVND (reference sequence). Trimming took 1 base from V and 1 from J, leaving 8 bases between them. CDR3 sequence: CASSIGAGSNQPQHF. CDR3 sequence (DNA): TGTGCCAGTAGTATAGGAGCAGGGAGCAATCAGCCCCAGCATTTT.

This clonotype was detected a few times. The chain employs TRBV12-3 or TRBV12-4 and TRBJ2-5; D is uncertain. The CDR3 runs 14 residues. Deletions cut 0 bases from V and 5 bases from J, with 10 bases between. The CDR3 here is CASSLAQAGETQYF. The CDR3 nucleotides are TGTGCCAGCAGTTTAGCGCAGGCCGGGGAGACCCAGTACTTC.

V and J are TRBV7-9 and TRBJ1-1; tentatively, D is TRBD1 (5 bases). From germline, CDR1 is SEHNR and CDR2 FQNEAQ (reference sequence). CDR3 length: 13 amino acids. Trimming removed 3 bases from V and 6 bases from J, with 11 bases in between. CDR3 DNA: TGTGCCAGCAGCTTGGGGGTGGTCGCTGAAGCTTTCTTT. It codes for CASSLGVVAEAFF.

Remarks on this clonotype: Given a much more abundant clone one base away, this may be a read error. V and J are TRBV6-1 and TRBJ1-1, with TRBD1 as a possible D gene (5 bases). The CDR3 runs 14 residues. CDR1 is MNHNS and CDR2 is SASEGT in the germline V gene. This CDR3 reads CASCDRLGDTEAFF. CDR3 sequence (DNA): TGTGCCAGCTGTGATAGACTGGGGGACACTGAAGCTTTCTTT.

V and J are TRBV6-2 or TRBV6-3 and TRBJ1-1, with D perhaps matching TRBD1 (5 bases). The CDR3 runs 14 residues. V lost 2 bases to trimming and J lost 10 bases, with 17 bases between them. Germline V gene lookup returns CDR1 MNHEY and CDR2 SVGEGT. The CDR3 region is CASSYPLDRELAFF. For the CDR3, the DNA is TGTGCCAGCAGTTACCCCCTCGACAGAGAGTTAGCTTTCTTT.

This clonotype appeared once. One base away lies a much larger clone, so this may be a sequencing read error. The V call is TRBV19, the J call TRBJ1-3; D is unresolved. This CDR3 has 13 residues. Germline-derived CDR1 and CDR2 are LNHDA and SQIVND (reference sequence). V was clipped by 5 bases and J by 4 bases, with 9 bases between them. CDR3 residues: CASSVDRGNTIYF. The CDR3 nucleotides are TGTGCCAGTAGTGTCGACCGGGGAAACACCATATATTTT.

This clonotype was recorded at least ten times. This chain uses TRBV6-1 with TRBJ1-5, with a tentative D call TRBD1 (6 bases). Germline CDR1 is MNHNS and CDR2 is SASEGT. The V and J ends lost 7 bases and 5 bases respectively, with 21 bases between them. This CDR3 comprises 16 residues. CDR3 bases: TGTGCCAGCACCAACCGGGGAGGTAGGGGGGATCAGCCCCAGCATTTT. It encodes CASTNRGGRGDQPQHF.

The chain is built from TRBV11-2 and TRBJ1-5, with 7 bases identical to TRBD1. There are 16 residues in the CDR3. Trimming at V came to 4 bases and at J to 10 bases, leaving 16 bases not matched to a gene. Germline CDR1 SGHAT, CDR2 FQNNGV. The CDR3 sequence: CASSSGLDRDNPPQHF. DNA of the CDR3: TGTGCCAGCAGCTCAGGACTCGACAGGGACAATCCTCCCCAGCATTTT.

The V gene is TRBV12-3 or TRBV12-4, the J gene TRBJ1-5, with D possibly TRBD1 on 6 matching bases. This CDR3 is built from 15 residues. V gave up 1 base and J gave up 3 bases, with 10 bases separating them. Written as DNA, the CDR3 is TGTGCCAGCAGTTTAGGGGGACAACCCAATCAGCCCCAGCATTTT. As protein: CASSLGGQPNQPQHF.

This clonotype was seen a few times. The rearrangement links TRBV28 to TRBJ1-5, with TRBD1 identical over 9 bases. This CDR3 is 17 amino acids long. Looked up from germline, CDR1 is MDHEN and CDR2 is SYDVKM. After removal of 0 bases from V and 0 bases from J, the junction contained 3 bases not matched to a gene. This CDR3 reads CASSLWRGQGSNQPQHF. Written as DNA, the CDR3 is TGTGCCAGCAGTTTATGGCGGGGACAGGGTAGCAATCAGCCCCAGCATTTT. The entire variable domain, with the rest obtained from reference TRBV28 and TRBJ1-5, is as follows: DVKVTQSSRYLVKRTGEKVFLECVQDMDHENMFWYRQDPGLGLRLIYFSYDVKMKEKGDIPEGYSVSREKKERFSLILESASTNQTSMYLCASSLWRGQGSNQPQHFGDGTRLSIL.

This chain links TRBV6-1 with TRBJ1-2; D is perhaps TRBD1 (5 bases). Germline values: CDR1 MNHNS, CDR2 SASEGT. Trimming pared 1 base from V and 6 bases from J, leaving 12 bases between. This CDR3 comprises 14 residues. The CDR3 sequence: CASSEVRGSDGYTF. The CDR3 region has the DNA TGTGCCAGCAGTGAAGTTAGGGGCTCTGATGGCTACACCTTC.

The chain employs TRBV5-1 and TRBJ2-5, with a weak D call TRBD1 (5 bases). Germline V gene sequence: CDR1 SGHRS, CDR2 YFSETQ. Between the trimmed V and J ends, which lost 0 bases and 1 base, there was a span of 10 bases. The CDR3 consists of 15 residues. CDR3 protein: CASSLAAGRQETQYF. Written as DNA, the CDR3 is TGCGCCAGCAGCTTGGCTGCAGGGCGCCAAGAGACCCAGTACTTC. The full variable domain, with the rest looked up from reference TRBV5-1 and TRBJ2-5, is KAGVTQTPRYLIKTRGQQVTLSCSPISGHRSVSWYQQTPGQGLQFLFEYFSETQRNKGNFPGRFSGRQFSNSRSEMNVSTLELGDSALYLCASSLAAGRQETQYFGPGTRLLVL.

This clonotype appeared many times. The chain links TRBV3-1 to TRBJ2-7, with D uncertain. The V end lost 4 bases, the J end lost 3 bases, and 22 bases lay between the germline ends. This CDR3 spans 17 amino acids. Germline values: CDR1 LGHDT, CDR2 YNNKEL (reference sequence). The CDR3 sequence: CASSPASTPLIRYEQYF. The CDR3 DNA follows: TGTGCCAGCAGCCCGGCTTCTACGCCTCTAATCCGCTACGAGCAGTACTTC.

The V and J genes are TRBV30 and TRBJ1-2; D gene uncertain. V was cut by 7 bases and J by 8 bases, with 23 bases left in between. The CDR3 sequence is 14 residues long. Germline CDR1 is GTSNPN and CDR2 is SVGIG (reference sequence). The CDR3: CASYPNVVARGYTF. CDR3 in DNA: TGTGCCTCCTACCCCAATGTAGTCGCTCGAGGCTACACCTTC.

Ten or more counts support this clonotype. The CDR3 is CASSSRRKTGRNQPQHF. The DNA for the CDR3 is TGTGCCAGCAGCTCCCGGCGAAAGACAGGGAGGAACCAGCCCCAGCATTTT. This chain connects TRBV7-2 to TRBJ1-5, with 7 bases fitting TRBD1. V shed 4 bases and J 7 bases; nucleotides not matched to a gene: 16. Germline assignment: CDR1 SGHTA and CDR2 FQGNSA. The CDR3 is made up of 17 amino acids.

This clonotype has a count of ten or more. The chain is built from TRBV27 and TRBJ2-6, with D perhaps TRBD1 (6 bases). In germline, CDR1 is MNHEY, CDR2 SMNVEV (reference sequence). The CDR3 has 16 amino acids. V lost 8 bases to trimming and J lost 2 bases, with 16 bases between them. CDR3 region: CASRNMGAAGANVLTF. The CDR3, as DNA: TGTGCCAGCCGTAACATGGGGGCAGCTGGGGCCAACGTCCTGACTTTC. The full variable domain, with the rest looked up from reference TRBV27 and TRBJ2-6, is EAQVTQNPRYLITVTGKKLTVTCSQNMNHEYMSWYRQDPGLGLRQIYYSMNVEVTDKGDVPEGYKVSRKEKRNFPLILESPSPNQTSLYFCASRNMGAAGANVLTFGAGSRLTVL.

This clonotype was found many times. The chain links TRBV6-1 to TRBJ2-4; 7 nucleotides align to TRBD2. The CDR3 totals 14 residues. V lost 3 bases to trimming and J lost 8 bases; unmatched junction nucleotides: 7. Germline loops: CDR1 MNHNS, CDR2 SASEGT. The chain's CDR3 is CASSDGGGPDIQYF. DNA for the CDR3: TGTGCCAGCAGTGACGGGGGAGGGCCTGACATTCAGTACTTC.

This clonotype was counted ten times or more. The CDR3 DNA reads as TGTGCCAGCAGTTACTCGGTTGAACACGAGCAGTACTTC. Translation gives CASSYSVEHEQYF. This chain joins TRBV6-2 or TRBV6-3 and TRBJ2-7, with unresolved D. The CDR3 has 13 amino acids. The V and J ends lost 0 bases and 5 bases respectively, with 8 bases between them. Germline V gene lookup returns CDR1 MNHEY and CDR2 SVGEGT.

In this sample, this clonotype turned up many times. The V and J genes are TRBV3-1 and TRBJ1-1; the D is unclear. This CDR3 has 13 residues. V was trimmed by 2 bases and J by 2 bases, leaving 6 bases between them. Germline-derived CDR1 and CDR2 are LGHDT and YNNKEL (reference sequence). The CDR3 bases are TGTGCCAGCAGCCAAAATCCCAACACTGAAGCTTTCTTT. Its translation: CASSQNPNTEAFF.

This clonotype has a count of ten or more. The chain recombines TRBV14 with TRBJ2-7; D is unresolved. CDR3 size: 11 residues. V was trimmed by 0 bases and J by 6 bases, leaving 3 bases between them. The germline CDR1 and CDR2 sequences are SGHDN and FVKESK. CDR3 nucleotides: TGTGCCAGCAGCCAAGATCGCGAGCAGTACTTC. Protein: CASSQDREQYF.